Reported below is one T cell receptor beta chain. This specimen comes from a study of shared T cell receptors in the human thymus. CDR1 and CDR2 from the germline V gene are SGHTA and FQGNSA. CDR3 length: 16 residues. V trimming: 6 bases; J trimming: 5 bases; junction bases outside the gene matches: 14. Only in-frame clones appear in the TCRdb table, and some are missing; sequencing was by immunoSEQ multiplex PCR. The sample lists roughly 710,000 clones, approximately 85% occurring once. These same data were also listed under a study on human thymus T cells.

The sequence was collected from a girl less than two years old with a congenital heart defect. The V gene is TRBV7-2, the J gene TRBJ1-1; 8 nucleotides agree with TRBD1. Input material: thymocytes. CDR3 nucleotide sequence: TGTGCCAGCAGTCGGGTCCCCAGGGGGCGATGTACTGAAGCTTTCTTT. This translates into CASSRVPRGRCTEAFF.